A selection of T cell receptor beta chains follows, all from one sample in a study of blood T cell repertoires in COVID-19. Sequenced by immunoSEQ multiplex PCR; TCRdb stores in-frame clones only, minus some. Among some 260,000 clones listed, roughly 88% were seen once. The source material was peripheral blood. The receptor set was obtained from a woman between 70 and 85 years old with COVID-19, enrolled during active disease. The CDR3 runs from the conserved cysteine through the conserved F or W. D genes are given only for firm matches. Clone size is shown for a subset of rows, as once, few, many or a class of expanded clone.

d_call,j_call,clone_size,v_call,cdr3_aa,cdr3_nt
TRBD1,TRBJ1-5,-,TRBV6-5,CASSRKSDRDQPQHF,TGTGCCAGCAGCCGAAAATCGGACAGGGACCAGCCCCAGCATTTT
-,TRBJ1-3,-,TRBV2,CASSDSGGDVTIYF,TGTGCCAGCAGTGACTCCGGAGGGGATGTCACCATATATTTT
TRBD2,TRBJ2-7,-,TRBV5-1,CASSFGGSYEQYF,TGCGCCAGCAGCTTCGGGGGGTCCTACGAGCAGTACTTC
TRBD2,TRBJ2-3,-,TRBV10-3,CAISESMGLAGSTDTQYF,TGTGCCATCAGTGAGTCGATGGGACTAGCGGGCAGCACAGATACGCAGTATTTT
TRBD1,TRBJ1-5,-,TRBV30,CAWSVTGDQPQHF,TGTGCCTGGAGTGTAACAGGGGATCAGCCCCAGCATTTT
-,TRBJ2-7,-,TRBV19,CASSTPGNSYEQYF,TGTGCCAGTAGTACCCCAGGGAACTCCTACGAGCAGTACTTC
-,TRBJ2-7,-,TRBV11-3,CASSLANEQYF,TGTGCCAGCAGCTTAGCTAACGAGCAGTACTTC
-,TRBJ1-5,-,TRBV6-2/TRBV6-3,CASSYQAQPQHF,TGTGCCAGCAGTTACCAGGCTCAGCCCCAGCATTTT
-,TRBJ1-1,-,TRBV5-1,CASSSKNGQRNTEAFF,TGCGCCAGCAGCAGTAAAAACGGACAGCGGAACACTGAAGCTTTCTTT
-,TRBJ1-2,-,TRBV19,CASSDRRGYGYTF,TGTGCCAGTAGTGACCGACGGGGCTATGGCTACACCTTC
-,TRBJ2-7,-,TRBV2,CASLTGFTYEQYF,TGTGCCAGTCTCACAGGGTTCACCTACGAGCAGTACTTC
TRBD1,TRBJ1-1,-,TRBV15,CATSRDGGGYTEAFF,TGTGCCACCAGCAGAGATGGAGGGGGCTACACTGAAGCTTTCTTT
TRBD1,TRBJ1-5,-,TRBV19,CASSIPPTGVGQPQHF,TGTGCCAGTAGTATACCCCCGACAGGGGTAGGGCAGCCCCAGCATTTT
-,TRBJ1-5,-,TRBV28,CASSFLTAGARQPQHF,TGTGCCAGCAGTTTTTTGACGGCAGGGGCGCGGCAGCCCCAGCATTTT
-,TRBJ1-5,-,TRBV3-1/TRBV3-2,CASSQAGRVSSNQPQHF,TGTGCCAGCAGCCAAGCCGGCAGGGTGAGTAGCAATCAGCCCCAGCATTTT
-,TRBJ1-1,-,TRBV3-1/TRBV3-2,CASSPPIGVNTEAFF,TGTGCCAGCAGCCCTCCCATCGGGGTGAACACTGAAGCTTTCTTT
-,TRBJ1-5,-,TRBV4-3,CASSLSLGQPQHF,TGCGCCAGCAGCCTTAGCCTTGGTCAGCCCCAGCATTTT
TRBD2,TRBJ2-4,-,TRBV9,CASSAGLAAKNIQYF,TGTGCCAGCAGCGCGGGACTAGCAGCCAAAAACATTCAGTACTTC
-,TRBJ2-6,-,TRBV19,CASSIGGARVAGANVLTF,TGTGCCAGTAGTATAGGCGGGGCGCGAGTGGCCGGGGCCAACGTCCTGACTTTC
TRBD1,TRBJ1-5,-,TRBV10-3,CAISEETGPSQPQHF,TGTGCCATCAGTGAAGAGACAGGGCCCTCTCAGCCCCAGCATTTT
-,TRBJ2-7,-,TRBV10-1,CASRGGGPCEQYF,TGCGCCAGCAGAGGGGGAGGGCCTTGCGAGCAGTACTTC
TRBD1,TRBJ1-1,-,TRBV6-5,CAGAPSQGASTEAFF,TGTGCCGGCGCGCCTTCACAGGGGGCCAGCACTGAAGCTTTCTTT
-,TRBJ2-1,-,TRBV11-3,CASSISGDNEQFF,TGTGCCAGCAGCATATCTGGAGACAATGAGCAGTTCTTC
-,TRBJ2-2,-,TRBV20-1,CSATQRGELFF,TGCAGTGCTACCCAGAGGGGGGAGCTGTTTTTT
-,TRBJ1-2,-,TRBV6-6,CASKPPGEVYGYTF,TGTGCCAGCAAACCCCCCGGGGAAGTCTATGGCTACACCTTC
-,TRBJ2-7,few,TRBV2,CASRRDIVYEQYF,TGTGCCAGCAGACGGGACATAGTCTACGAGCAGTACTTC
TRBD1,TRBJ1-2,once,TRBV5-1,CASSYQSTGDGYTF,TGCGCCAGCAGCTACCAATCTACAGGGGATGGCTACACCTTC
-,TRBJ1-1,once,TRBV6-1,CASSEILRGTVNTEAFF,TGTGCCAGCAGTGAAATCCTGCGGGGGACTGTGAACACTGAAGCTTTCTTT
-,TRBJ1-1,few,TRBV7-2,CASALGGNTEAFF,TGTGCCAGCGCCCTCGGTGGGAACACTGAAGCTTTCTTT
-,TRBJ1-1,-,TRBV2,CASSESPRNTEAFF,TGTGCCAGCAGTGAATCCCCCCGGAACACTGAAGCTTTCTTT
-,TRBJ1-1,-,TRBV19,CASRDRTEAFF,TGTGCCAGTAGGGACAGAACTGAAGCTTTCTTT
TRBD1,TRBJ2-7,-,TRBV4-1,CASSHDGTVYEQYF,TGCGCCAGCAGCCATGACGGGACAGTCTACGAGCAGTACTTC
TRBD2,TRBJ2-7,-,TRBV10-1,CVVRAPGLAGKRAYEQYF,TGCGTCGTCAGAGCCCCGGGACTAGCGGGAAAAAGAGCCTACGAGCAGTACTTC
-,TRBJ2-3,-,TRBV5-1,CASSLPGPTDTQYF,TGCGCCAGCAGCTTGCCCGGTCCCACAGATACGCAGTATTTT
-,TRBJ2-7,-,TRBV30,CAWSGLAREQYF,TGTGCCTGGAGCGGGCTAGCTCGGGAGCAGTACTTC
TRBD2,TRBJ2-2,-,TRBV7-2,CASSLGAAGYNGELFF,TGTGCCAGCAGCTTAGGGGCAGCGGGATATAACGGGGAGCTGTTTTTT
-,TRBJ1-1,-,TRBV6-4,CASSRTANTEAFF,TGTGCCAGCAGCCGGACAGCGAACACTGAAGCTTTCTTT
TRBD2,TRBJ2-1,-,TRBV27,CASSYSGRAYNEQFF,TGTGCCAGCAGTTATAGCGGGAGGGCCTACAATGAGCAGTTCTTC
TRBD1,TRBJ1-1,once,TRBV29-1,CSVRGQGDTEAFF,TGCAGCGTTCGGGGACAGGGGGACACTGAAGCTTTCTTT
-,TRBJ2-2,-,TRBV4-1,CASSQDGQGIGELFF,TGCGCCAGCAGCCAAGATGGGCAGGGGATCGGGGAGCTGTTTTTT
TRBD1,TRBJ1-4,-,TRBV5-1,CASSAGGEIEKLFF,TGCGCCAGCAGCGCAGGGGGCGAGATTGAAAAACTGTTTTTT
-,TRBJ2-7,-,TRBV3-1/TRBV3-2,CASSETARGEQYF,TGTGCCAGCAGCGAAACGGCCCGGGGGGAGCAGTACTTC
TRBD2,TRBJ2-3,-,TRBV2,CASSVRAGGTTDTQYF,TGTGCCAGCAGTGTCCGGGCGGGAGGAACTACAGATACGCAGTATTTT
-,TRBJ2-3,-,TRBV19,CASRPSRSSTDTQYF,TGTGCCAGTAGACCTAGCAGATCTAGCACAGATACGCAGTATTTT
-,TRBJ1-1,-,TRBV11-3,CASSEGGWNTEAFF,TGTGCCAGCAGCGAGGGTGGTTGGAACACTGAAGCTTTCTTT
TRBD1,TRBJ1-4,-,TRBV6-5,CASSRTGGNEKLFF,TGTGCCAGCAGTCGGACAGGGGGTAATGAAAAACTGTTTTTT
TRBD1,TRBJ2-3,-,TRBV24-1,CATSDGTGARTDTQYF,TGTGCCACCAGTGATGGGACAGGAGCGCGCACAGATACGCAGTATTTT
-,TRBJ2-1,-,TRBV24-1,CAIRGGVVEQFF,TGTGCCATTAGGGGCGGGGTCGTTGAGCAGTTCTTC
TRBD2,TRBJ2-1,many,TRBV14,CASSQDLLAGYNEQFF,TGTGCCAGCAGCCAAGATCTACTAGCGGGCTACAATGAGCAGTTCTTC
TRBD2,TRBJ2-5,-,TRBV7-2,CASSVGLAGGETQYF,TGTGCCAGCAGCGTGGGACTAGCGGGGGGGGAGACCCAGTACTTC
TRBD1,TRBJ1-3,-,TRBV5-4,CASSRGQGTISGNTIYF,TGTGCCAGCAGCAGAGGACAGGGAACGATCTCTGGAAACACCATATATTTT
-,TRBJ2-5,-,TRBV3-1/TRBV3-2,CASSQFSGEGETQYF,TGTGCCAGCAGCCAATTCTCAGGGGAAGGCGAGACCCAGTACTTC
TRBD2,TRBJ2-7,-,TRBV11-2,CASRPTGTSSEQYF,TGTGCCAGCAGACCTACCGGGACTAGCTCCGAGCAGTACTTC
TRBD1,TRBJ2-7,-,TRBV27,CASSLKLPGQGFYEQYF,TGTGCCAGCAGTTTAAAACTCCCGGGACAGGGGTTCTACGAGCAGTACTTC
-,TRBJ2-1,-,TRBV19,CASSIGSGSHNEQFF,TGTGCCAGTAGTATAGGGAGTGGCAGCCACAATGAGCAGTTCTTC
-,TRBJ1-1,-,TRBV4-1,CASSQDRNRVDTEAFF,TGCGCCAGCAGCCAAGATAGGAACAGGGTTGACACTGAAGCTTTCTTT
-,TRBJ2-1,-,TRBV28,CASSFGSGRSSYNEQFF,TGTGCCAGCAGTTTTGGTAGCGGCCGAAGCTCCTACAATGAGCAGTTCTTC
TRBD1,TRBJ1-2,once,TRBV10-3,CAISEQGVDYGYTF,TGTGCCATCAGTGAACAGGGGGTTGACTATGGCTACACCTTC
-,TRBJ1-6,-,TRBV7-9,CASSLDGGGNSPLHF,TGTGCCAGCAGCTTAGACGGGGGTGGAAATTCACCCCTCCACTTT